This TCR beta chain was sequenced in a study of T cells after posttransplantation cyclophosphamide. The related graft donor's blood sample was taken on the day of bone marrow donation. Findings and caveats of the study: Later post-transplant blood repertoires were often dominated by donor CD8+ memory clones. Recipient CMV seropositivity and CMV reactivation strongly tracked TRB clonality. Blood and skin or GI T cell repertoires showed limited TRB overlap.

To note about this clone: Antigen specificity is unknown.

The CDR3 extends over 15 amino acids. Produced via immunoSEQ multiplex PCR; TCRdb's table is partial and in-frame only. The data show around 50,000 clones, with about 90% seen just once and around 3% held by the top ten. The chain uses TRBV1 and TRBJ2-1; the table calls TRBD1, which could not be checked here. TRBV1 is shown as a pseudogene. Sequenced: PBMCs. The receptor's source is a woman between 50 and 59 years old in good health and a related stem cell transplant donor. Here the CDR3 reads CTSSLGGQGADEQFF. DNA for the CDR3: TGCACCAGCAGCCTCGGGGGACAGGGGGCTGATGAGCAGTTCTTC.